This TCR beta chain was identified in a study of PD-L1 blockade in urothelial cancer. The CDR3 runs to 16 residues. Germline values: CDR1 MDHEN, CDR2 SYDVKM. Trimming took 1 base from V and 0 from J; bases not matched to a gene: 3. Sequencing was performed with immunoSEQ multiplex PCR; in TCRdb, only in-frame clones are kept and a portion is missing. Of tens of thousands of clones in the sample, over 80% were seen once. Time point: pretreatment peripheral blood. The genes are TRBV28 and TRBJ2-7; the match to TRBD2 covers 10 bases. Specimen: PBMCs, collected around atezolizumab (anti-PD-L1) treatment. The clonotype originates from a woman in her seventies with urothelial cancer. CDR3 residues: CASSLSPSGSSYEQYF. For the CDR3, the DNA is TGTGCCAGCAGTTTATCGCCTAGCGGGAGCTCCTACGAGCAGTACTTC.